Described below is a single TCR beta chain sequence and its context. This specimen belongs to a study of shared clonotypes between healthy human individuals. Profiled with immunoSEQ multiplex PCR; TCRdb holds only in-frame clones, not every one. The sample records roughly 2 million clones, 95% being singletons. This CDR3 contains 15 residues. Trimming removed 6 bases from V and 4 bases from J, with 18 bases in between. Per germline, CDR1 MDHEN and CDR2 SYDVKM. Input material: naive CD4+ T cells sorted from blood. This sample's subset: CD45RA+ positively selected. This chain uses TRBV28 with TRBJ2-5, with TRBD2 as a possible D gene (6 bases). This TCR derives from a man between 18 and 29 years old in good health. The CDR3, as DNA: TGTGCCAGCAGCCTCGCCGGGGGTCGAGGAGAGACCCAGTACTTC. Amino acids: CASSLAGGRGETQYF.